This section outlines one T cell receptor beta chain sequence together with its context. Measured with immunoSEQ multiplex PCR; TCRdb has only the in-frame clones, and not every one. The sample lists around 50,000 clones, 70% to 85% occurring once. The source of the sample is a study of blood T cell repertoires in COVID-19. Between the trimmed V and J ends, which lost 2 bases and 4 bases, there was a span of 27 bases. CDR3 length equals 19 residues. The germline V gene encodes CDR1 SGHTS and CDR2 YDEGEE. Residents of 24 US areas, aged about 18 to 89 years, made up the participants. Cohorts were assigned according to the clinical history that participants reported.

Sequencing used PBMCs or T cells enriched from blood (not recorded which). The rearrangement links TRBV5-8 to TRBJ1-2, with D perhaps TRBD1 (6 bases). This TCR derives from a woman aged 50 to 60 with acute COVID-19. The CDR3 bases are TGTGCCAGCAGCTTCGGGATCCGCGGACAGAGAAGATTCTCCTATGGCTACACCTTC. Amino acids: CASSFGIRGQRRFSYGYTF.